This T cell receptor (beta chain) was sequenced for a study of CD8 T cells in ankylosing spondylitis. The study's findings and limits: Prior work had noted some motif variants in reactive arthritis blood and synovial fluid. A TCR beta motif of fewer than ten highly homologous variants appeared characteristic of ankylosing spondylitis blood. Disease-linked clones were found to be CD8+ and relatively rare in peripheral blood. Disease-associated clones were reportedly significantly overrepresented in matched ankylosing spondylitis synovial fluid.

Looked up from germline, CDR1 is SGHRS and CDR2 is YFSETQ. V was clipped by 1 base and J by 2 bases; unmatched bases: 8. The CDR3 length is 17 residues. This clonotype was detected a few times. Its antigen is not identified. Using quantitative 5'-RACE with molecular barcodes, the authors made TCR beta libraries. TCRdb itself ran the 5' RACE reads through MiXCR, one entry per CDR3 protein. The repertoire holds approximately 540,000 distinct CDR3 sequences, approximately 11% seen once, with nearly 7% in the top ten. The source material was blood, either unsorted or a sorted T cell fraction (not recorded which). The rearrangement joins TRBV5-1 to TRBJ1-3, with TRBD1 identical over 8 bases. This sequence was found in a male donor with ankylosing spondylitis. The CDR3 loop is CASSLSGGHQAGNTIYF. The CDR3 DNA sequence: TGCGCCAGCAGCTTGTCAGGGGGCCACCAGGCTGGAAACACCATATATTTT.